This TCR beta chain was found in a study of cytomegalovirus exposure and HLA in healthy donors (dated 2017 in TCRdb). Describing the broader study: In an earlier analysis of about 560 of the donors, roughly 300 Gb of sequence data and 90 million to 120 million unique TCR beta sequences from roughly 180 million T cells were reported. Roughly 290 gigabases of sequencing data and around 80 million unique TCR sequences made up an early release that covered approximately 620 HLA-typed donors. Among the roughly 400 genotyped donors, around 81% belonged to the genetic ancestry cluster associated with self-reported Caucasian donors. The study aimed to test whether cataloging public T cell receptors could reveal signatures of past pathogen exposure. The study profiled the T cell repertoires of approximately 700 subjects by immunosequencing and related them to cytomegalovirus serostatus. In addition to the first cohort of hundreds of subjects, a separate validation cohort of approximately 110 different subjects was used. High-throughput TCR immunosequencing, statistical association of individual TCRs with disease status, and machine learning were combined to predict cytomegalovirus infection status. To study patterns of TCR occurrence, a later analysis re-analyzed previously published TCR beta repertoires from around 670 donors and added high-resolution HLA genotyping. Rather than drawing on any new phenotypic data, the later analysis identified candidate immune exposures from TCR beta sequences and the way those sequences occurred across donors. In an earlier analysis of a few hundred of the donors, high-throughput TCR beta sequencing was used to judge whether each TCR beta V gene segment behaved as functional or pseudogenic. Donor age, sex, ethnicity and CMV serostatus were compiled alongside the repertoire data. A later genetic analysis used genome-wide SNP genotypes for about three fifths of the 666 donors, treating that subset as a discovery cohort. All discovery cohort repertoires had been generated using a single sequencing platform. HLA typing included class I and class II loci at four-digit resolution. Typing coverage varied by locus: roughly 629-630 donors for A, B, C, DRB1 and DQB1; roughly 520 for DQA1; more than 600 for DPA1; more than 450 for DPB1. A handful of DR-DQ haplotypes were handled as single units for association and clustering because linkage in the cohort was strong. Among some 400 genotyped donors of the cohort, an average of roughly 240,000 unique TCR beta nucleotide sequences were sequenced per donor, approximately 20% of them non-productive. The paper as a whole reports these results and caveats: The classifier was reported to diagnose cytomegalovirus status with high specificity and sensitivity in both the original and validation cohorts. A further reported finding was that TCR beta sequences accurately predicted the HLA-A and HLA-B alleles for most subjects in the first cohort. In a later analysis, HLA-associated TCR beta chains showed more clonal expansion and lower generation probabilities than non-associated chains that were equally common. In a later analysis, the rate of TCR association differed among HLA loci, with DRB1 alleles having the most associated TCRs and HLA-C alleles having the fewest. Some IMGT-functional V segments, including TRBV6-2 and TRBV6-3, could not be distinguished by the 87-base-pair reads and were therefore excluded. The cohort was sequenced for TCR beta chains only, and without alpha or paired-chain data the features that could be detected were limited. Most TCR sequences were observed very rarely across donors, whereas some public TCRs were present in many individuals. In a later analysis, several top co-occurrence clusters were reported to appear linked to parvovirus B19, influenza, CMV and Epstein-Barr virus. Sequencing depth was assumed to be roughly uniform across donors in the presence/absence analyses, though that assumption may not hold. Correlated functional status among segregating V segments might reflect linkage disequilibrium, but an unknown experimental factor could not be ruled out. Over 15 rarely observed V segments, including chromosome 9 orphons, were excluded from the earlier analysis of some 590 of the donors because counts were too low. In the study, 164 TCR beta chains were listed as associated with cytomegalovirus. In vitro tests confirmed that a few of the cytomegalovirus-associated TCR beta chains recognize cytomegalovirus antigens. HLA typing was unavailable for some donors at each locus, so association tests used only the typed subset. A later analysis associated 16,951 TCR beta sequences with specific HLA alleles at a false discovery rate of 0.05. In a later genetic analysis, fewer N-insertions in productive TCRs were reported among donors in an Asian-associated ancestry cluster than the roughly 700-donor mean. In a later genetic analysis, a missense DCLRE1C variant was associated with V-gene and J-gene trimming of TCR beta chains, and the association was replicated in an independent cohort. Broadly in line with IMGT annotations, most TCR beta V segments showed up in productive rearrangements about 87% or about 30% of the time in an earlier analysis of some 590 of the donors. A cluster of highly shared sequence variants was judged likely to represent a technical artifact of the sequencing pipeline. When HLA alleles, especially DR and DQ, strongly co-occurred, attributing TCR associations to individual alleles was difficult. CMV serostatus was the only immune exposure information available for the cohort. A later analysis found that most CMV-associated TCR beta chains appeared HLA-restricted, with HLA associations seemingly driven largely by CMV exposure. The authors suggested that the approach could potentially be generalized to other disease states and immunological phenotypes.

Comment on this clone: Its antigen is not yet known. No base-level quality is on record; no much larger clone is a single base apart.

The receptor library was made with the immunoSEQ multiplex PCR assay. For the multiplex PCR, a mixture combining 60 forward primers for TCR Vbeta segments and 13 reverse primers for TCR Jbeta segments was used. The CDR3 region of rearranged TCR beta genes was amplified from genomic DNA with a multiplex PCR assay. On the Illumina HiSeq System, the amplified TCR beta libraries were sequenced as 87-base-pair reads. The published analysis was carried out like this. A later analysis tallied around 87 million unique TCR beta chains across the approximately 670 repertoires, and approximately 11 million of those chains were shared by two or more donors. A nearest-neighbor algorithm error-corrected the raw reads and collapsed the reads into unique sequences, merging closely related sequences to remove PCR and sequencing errors. To assign V, D and J gene segments, CDR3 sequences were aligned to IMGT reference sequences. For a sequence to be retained, a match of at least six nucleotides was required to both a V gene segment and a J gene segment. A rearrangement counted as productive if the CDR3 had no stop codons and remained in frame with V and J, and every other rearrangement counted as non-productive. Following IMGT convention, CDR3 was defined as the stretch from the second conserved V-encoded cysteine up to the conserved J-encoded phenylalanine. In an earlier analysis of roughly 610 of the donors, sequences lacking an unambiguous match to a single V gene segment were excluded. In an earlier analysis of some 590 of the donors, a V segment was called functional when productive rearrangements were above 56.7%, and segregating when the standard deviation between donors exceeded 5%. A statistical classification framework was built to diagnose cytomegalovirus status from the catalog of TCR beta chain sequences. In a later analysis, V and J genes were assigned by comparing TCR nucleotide sequences against IMGT/GENE-DB human TR gene sequences. The TCRdist pipeline was used in a later analysis to assign CDR3 sequences and most-parsimonious VDJ recombination scenarios. In a later analysis, each TCR beta chain was defined by its CDR3 amino acid sequence together with its V-gene family, and reads without a unique V-gene family were excluded. A later analysis removed roughly 590 highly shared, low-generation-probability nucleotide sequences to deal with suspected cross-contamination and a sequencing artifact. A later analysis calculated a clonal expansion index for each public chain from normalized within-repertoire ranks of inferred template counts. In a later analysis, generation probabilities were computed using a VDJ recombination model fitted to out-of-frame rearrangements, and the results were checked against IGoR. In a later analysis, hypergeometric tests were used to score TCR-TCR, TCR-HLA and TCR-CMV co-occurrence, with a repertoire-size bias correction applied to TCR pairs. In a later analysis, false discovery rates were estimated by permuting HLA or CMV assignments 20 times. In a later analysis, co-occurring TCRs were grouped using DBSCAN, with TCRdist sequence similarity added in when clustering inside HLA-allele-positive subsets. Repertoires with fewer than 30,000 or more than 120,000 public chains were left out of co-occurrence clustering, as were a handful of repertoires with anomalous nucleotide sharing. TCRdb mirrors the immuneACCESS table, restricted to in-frame sequences. Some clones are absent from its copies; in checked studies, under half trace to an unresolved V gene, and the reason for the others is unknown. V and J calls plus clone size are reproduced from that table; the DNA served to infer D and trimming. Within this sample are some 140,000 clones, with 75% to 80% of them counted one time only. Of the sample, approximately 2% falls within the top ten clones.

In total, approximately 690 healthy bone marrow donors made up the cohort. All cohort members were sampled while nominally healthy, although unrecorded immune exposures were likely present. The donor tested CMV seronegative and was one of the 352 seronegative cohort members. A peripheral blood sample was collected from each donor, and TCR beta sequencing was performed on peripheral blood mononuclear cells. Genomic DNA was extracted from the blood cell samples with the Qiagen DNeasy Blood Extraction Kit. The germline V gene yields SGHVS for CDR1 and FQNEAQ for CDR2. Including the terminal cysteine and phenylalanine, the CDR3 comprises 12 residues. Here the CDR3 DNA is all that survives: 36 bases in frame from base 1.

The TCR comes from a man aged 25-45 years in good health and CMV-seronegative. The chain couples TRBV7-8 to TRBJ2-5; no D gene call is confident. The DNA end is a closer match to TRBJ2-7, so the J assignment may be wrong. The specimen was PBMCs. At the DNA level, the sequence is TGTGCCAGCAGCTTACTCCCCTACGAGCAGTACTTC. The encoded protein is CASSLLPYEQYF.